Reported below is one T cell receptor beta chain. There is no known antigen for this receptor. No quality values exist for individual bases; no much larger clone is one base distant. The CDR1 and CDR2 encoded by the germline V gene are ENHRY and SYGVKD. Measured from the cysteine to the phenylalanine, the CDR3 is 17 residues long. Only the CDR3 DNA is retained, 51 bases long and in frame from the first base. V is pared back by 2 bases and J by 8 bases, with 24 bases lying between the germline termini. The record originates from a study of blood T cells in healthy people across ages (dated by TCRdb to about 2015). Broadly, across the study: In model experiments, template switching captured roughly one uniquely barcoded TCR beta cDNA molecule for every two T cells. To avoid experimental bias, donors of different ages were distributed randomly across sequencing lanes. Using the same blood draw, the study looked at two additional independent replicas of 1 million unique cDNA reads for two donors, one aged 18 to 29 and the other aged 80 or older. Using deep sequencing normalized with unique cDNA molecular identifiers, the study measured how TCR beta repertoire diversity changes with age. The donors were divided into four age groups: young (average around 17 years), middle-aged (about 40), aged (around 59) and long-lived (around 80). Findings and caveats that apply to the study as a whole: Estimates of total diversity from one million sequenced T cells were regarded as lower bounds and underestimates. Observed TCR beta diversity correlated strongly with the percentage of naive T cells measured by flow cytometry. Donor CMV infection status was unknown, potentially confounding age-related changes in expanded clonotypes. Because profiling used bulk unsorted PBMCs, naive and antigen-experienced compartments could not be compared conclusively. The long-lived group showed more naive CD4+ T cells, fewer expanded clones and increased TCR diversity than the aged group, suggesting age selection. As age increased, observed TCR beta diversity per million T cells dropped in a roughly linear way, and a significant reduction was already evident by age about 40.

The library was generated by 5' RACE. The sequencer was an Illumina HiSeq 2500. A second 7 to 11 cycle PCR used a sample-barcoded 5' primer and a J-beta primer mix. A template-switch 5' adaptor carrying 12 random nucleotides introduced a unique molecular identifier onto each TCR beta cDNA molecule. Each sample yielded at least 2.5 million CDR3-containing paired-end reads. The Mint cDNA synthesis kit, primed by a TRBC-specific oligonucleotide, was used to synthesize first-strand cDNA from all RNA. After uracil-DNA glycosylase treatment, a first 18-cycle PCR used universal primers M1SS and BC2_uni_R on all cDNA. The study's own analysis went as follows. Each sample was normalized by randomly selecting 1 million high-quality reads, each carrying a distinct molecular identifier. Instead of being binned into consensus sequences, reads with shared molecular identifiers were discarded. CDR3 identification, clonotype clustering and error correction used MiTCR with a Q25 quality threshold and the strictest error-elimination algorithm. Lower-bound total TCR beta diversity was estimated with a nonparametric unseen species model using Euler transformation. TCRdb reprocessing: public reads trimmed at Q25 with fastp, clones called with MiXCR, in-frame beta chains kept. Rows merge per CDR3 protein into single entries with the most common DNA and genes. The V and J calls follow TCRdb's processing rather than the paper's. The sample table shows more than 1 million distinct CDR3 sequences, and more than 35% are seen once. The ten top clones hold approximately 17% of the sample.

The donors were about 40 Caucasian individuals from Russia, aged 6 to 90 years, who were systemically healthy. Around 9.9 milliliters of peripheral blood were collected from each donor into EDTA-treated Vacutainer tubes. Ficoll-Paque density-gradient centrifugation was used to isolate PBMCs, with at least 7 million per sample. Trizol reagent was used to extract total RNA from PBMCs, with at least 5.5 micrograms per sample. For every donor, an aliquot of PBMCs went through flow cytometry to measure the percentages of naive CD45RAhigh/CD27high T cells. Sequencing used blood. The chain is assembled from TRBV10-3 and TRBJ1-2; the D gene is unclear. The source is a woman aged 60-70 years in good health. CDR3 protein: CAISEAGKTAPVEGYTF. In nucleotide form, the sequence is TGTGCCATCAGTGAGGCGGGCAAGACCGCGCCGGTTGAGGGCTACACCTTC.